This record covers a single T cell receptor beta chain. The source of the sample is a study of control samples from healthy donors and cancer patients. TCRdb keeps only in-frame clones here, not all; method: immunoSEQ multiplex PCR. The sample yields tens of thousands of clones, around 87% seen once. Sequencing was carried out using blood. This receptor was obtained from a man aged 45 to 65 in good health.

This chain's CDR3 is CASSSGAPLYGYTF. Here the CDR3 DNA reads TGCGCCAGCAGCTCCGGGGCCCCACTCTATGGCTACACCTTC. The V gene is TRBV10-2, the J gene TRBJ1-2; D perhaps matches TRBD1 (5 bases). The CDR3 loop spans 14 amino acids. The V end lost 6 bases, the J end lost 4 bases, and 15 bases lay between the germline ends. Germline V gene data show CDR1 as WSHSY and CDR2 as SAAADI.